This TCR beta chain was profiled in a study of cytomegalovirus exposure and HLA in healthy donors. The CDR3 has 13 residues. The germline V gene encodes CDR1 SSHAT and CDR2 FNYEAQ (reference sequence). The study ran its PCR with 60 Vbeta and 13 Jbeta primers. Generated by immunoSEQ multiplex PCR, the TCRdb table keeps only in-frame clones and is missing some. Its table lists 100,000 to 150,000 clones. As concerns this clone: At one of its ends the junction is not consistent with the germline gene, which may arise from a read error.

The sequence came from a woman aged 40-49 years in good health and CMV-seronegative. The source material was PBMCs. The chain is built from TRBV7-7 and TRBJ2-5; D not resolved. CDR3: CASSWYSQETQYF. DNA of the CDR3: TGTGCTAGCAGCTGGTACAGTCAAGAGACCCAGTACTTC.